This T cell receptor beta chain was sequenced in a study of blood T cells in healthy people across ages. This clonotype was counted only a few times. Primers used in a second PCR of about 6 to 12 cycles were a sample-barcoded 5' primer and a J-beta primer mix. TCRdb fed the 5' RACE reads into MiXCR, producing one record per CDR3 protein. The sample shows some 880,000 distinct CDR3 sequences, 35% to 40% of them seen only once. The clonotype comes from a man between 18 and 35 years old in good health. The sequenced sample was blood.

The CDR3: CASSLDRGYYNEQFF. The CDR3 DNA is TGTGCCAGCAGTCTGGACAGGGGGTACTACAATGAGCAGTTCTTC. The rearrangement joins TRBV12-3 or TRBV12-4 to TRBJ2-1; 10 bases line up with TRBD1. The CDR3 is 15 residues long. Trimming removed 5 bases from V and 3 bases from J; junction bases left unmatched: 4.